These 15 T cell receptor beta chains were all obtained from the same sample, sequenced in a study of blood T cells in healthy people across ages (dated by TCRdb to between 2015 and 2016). The library came from 5' RACE. Sequencing was carried out with an Illumina HiSeq 2500. A second 7 to 11 cycle PCR used a sample-barcoded 5' primer and a J-beta primer mix. TCRdb itself trimmed the public reads at Q25 with fastp, ran MiXCR and retained productive beta chains. When rows share a CDR3 protein, they turn into one entry using the most common DNA and genes. The sample profile shows roughly 2 million distinct CDR3 sequences; 40% to 55% of them were found once. Roughly 2.1% of the sample rests with the top ten. Input material: blood. The source is a woman aged 40 to 50 in good health.

The chain carries TRBV29-1 and TRBJ2-1; maybe TRBD1 (5 bases). The J call may be faulty, since TRBJ2-7 better matches the DNA end. Germline V CDR1 and CDR2: SQVTM, ANQGSEA. CDR3 length: 13 amino acids. CDR3 bases: TGCAGCGTTGCAGGGTTCTCCTACAATGAGCAGTACTTC. It translates to CSVAGFSYNEQYF.

The chain recombines TRBV20-1 with TRBJ1-1; TRBD1 might be the D (5 bases). The length of the CDR3 is 16 residues. The germline CDR1 and CDR2 sequences are DFQATT and SNEGSKA (reference sequence). Trimming shortened V by 1 base and J by 0 bases, and 15 bases separated the two germline ends. Here the CDR3 DNA reads TGCAGTGCTAGAGTCGGGGGAAAACCGATGAACACTGAAGCTTTCTTT. Translated, it gives CSARVGGKPMNTEAFF.

To note about this clonotype: An end of the junction differs from the germline gene, which may be a read error. The CDR3 protein is CASSLVSSLPNSPHHF. CDR3 DNA: TGTGCCAGCAGCTTAGTTTCCTCTTTGCCCAATTCACCCCACCACTTT. The chain combines TRBV7-2 with TRBJ1-6; D is undetermined. Germline V CDR1 and CDR2: SGHTA, FQGNSA. The CDR3 spans 16 residues.

This chain links TRBV4-2 with TRBJ2-1; D gene ambiguous. Germline V gene lookup returns CDR1 LGHNA and CDR2 YNFKEQ. Trimming left V 1 base short and J 5 bases short, with 9 bases between. The CDR3 totals 14 residues. CDR3 nucleotides: TGTGCCAGCAGCCAAGTGGTTGGACACAATGAGCAGTTCTTC. Amino acid sequence: CASSQVVGHNEQFF.

A remark on this clonotype: A junction end diverges from the germline sequence, so it may reflect a read error. This sequence joins TRBV20-1 and TRBJ2-7; no clear D gene. The CDR3 loop spans 14 amino acids. Per germline, CDR1 DFQATT and CDR2 SNEGSKA (reference sequence). CDR3 amino acids: CSAGDQGRSYEQYF. Here the CDR3 DNA reads TGCAGTGCTGGAGACCAAGGACGCTCCTACGAGCAGTACTTC.

This clonotype was found a few times. CDR3 protein: CASSLRDRQFF. In nucleotides, the CDR3 is TGTGCCAGCAGTTTGCGGGACAGGCAGTTCTTC. The J gene is TRBJ2-1, the V gene TRBV12-3 or TRBV12-4; D might be TRBD1 (7 bases). The V end lost 3 bases, the J end lost 12 bases, and 9 bases lay between the germline ends. The CDR3 is 11 residues long.

The genes are TRBV6-4 and TRBJ1-2; D remains unclear. V was cut by 0 bases and J by 2 bases, with 4 bases left in between. Looked up from germline, CDR1 is MRHNA and CDR2 is SNTAGT. The CDR3 is 13 residues long. The chain's CDR3 is CASSDSTNYGYTF. The DNA for the CDR3 is TGTGCCAGCAGTGACTCGACAAACTATGGCTACACCTTC.

This chain joins TRBV28 and TRBJ2-1; 15 bases agree with TRBD2. CDR3 length equals 19 residues. After removal of 8 bases from V and 4 bases from J, the junction contained 15 bases not matched to a gene. The germline V gene has CDR1 MDHEN and CDR2 SYDVKM. CDR3 sequence: CASQGATGLAGGRYNEQFF. In DNA form, the CDR3 reads TGTGCCAGCCAAGGGGCTACGGGACTAGCGGGGGGCCGATACAATGAGCAGTTCTTC.

This clonotype has just a few counts. The chain is built from TRBV20-1 and TRBJ1-5, with D possibly matching TRBD1 (5 bases). The CDR3 contains 14 residues. The V gene lost 2 bases and the J gene lost 7 bases, with 15 bases spanning the gap. Germline lookup yields CDR1 DFQATT and CDR2 SNEGSKA (reference sequence). Here the CDR3 reads CSARYQGSGQPQHF. In DNA, the CDR3 is TGCAGTGCTAGATACCAGGGATCCGGCCAGCCCCAGCATTTT.

The chain is built from TRBV13 and TRBJ2-1; 9 positions agree with TRBD2. The V and J ends lost 5 bases and 2 bases, in that order; junction bases with no gene match: 10. Germline V CDR1 and CDR2: PRHDT, FYEKMQ (reference sequence). This CDR3 spans 17 amino acids. This CDR3 reads CASSHSLKREAYNEQFF. The DNA for the CDR3 is TGTGCCAGCAGCCATTCTTTGAAGCGGGAGGCCTACAATGAGCAGTTCTTC.

The chain couples TRBV6-5 to TRBJ2-3; D is unresolved. V lost 6 bases, J lost 0 bases, and 16 bases lay in between. Germline CDR1 MNHEY, CDR2 SVGAGI. The length of the CDR3 is 16 residues. This chain's CDR3 is CASSPRWRTSTDTQYF. CDR3 sequence (DNA): TGTGCCAGCAGCCCACGGTGGCGGACCAGCACAGATACGCAGTATTTT.

CDR3 bases: TGTGCCAGCAGTTTATCGATATCTAGGCAGGGGGCGTGGGAGCAGTACTTC. It is translated as CASSLSISRQGAWEQYF. This sequence joins TRBV27 and TRBJ2-7; 8 positions match TRBD1. Trimming removed 0 bases from V and 7 bases from J; junction bases left unmatched: 14. This CDR3 has 17 residues. Germline V lookup: CDR1 MNHEY, CDR2 SMNVEV (reference sequence).

The V and J genes are TRBV7-8 and TRBJ2-3, with D possibly matching TRBD2 (6 bases). Trimming took off 0 bases at V and 5 bases at J, with 9 bases between the two ends. CDR1 and CDR2 from the germline V gene are SGHVS and FQNEAQ. CDR3 size: 14 residues. CDR3 sequence reads: CASSLAMRGDTQYF. CDR3 DNA: TGTGCCAGCAGCTTAGCTATGCGGGGAGATACGCAGTATTTT.

J is TRBJ2-7 and V is TRBV5-1; 10 nucleotides align to TRBD1. Germline V gives CDR1 SGHRS, CDR2 YFSETQ. This CDR3 region has 14 residues. V was clipped by 5 bases and J by 4 bases; unmatched bases: 6. CDR3 region: CASRNRDRGYEQYF. The CDR3 DNA is TGCGCCAGCAGGAACCGGGACAGGGGTTACGAGCAGTACTTC.

The chain carries TRBV18 and TRBJ2-1; TRBD1 agrees at 8 bases. V was clipped by 6 bases and J by 13 bases; unmatched bases: 17. This CDR3 has 15 amino acids. Germline V gene data show CDR1 as KGHSH and CDR2 as LQKENI. In DNA form, the CDR3 reads TGTGCCAGCTCTCACGGACAGGGTAACTACGAGACCCAGTTCTTC. It yields the protein CASSHGQGNYETQFF.